This entry is about one T cell receptor (beta chain). The antigen is not known. TCRdb reprocessed the reads with MiXCR, giving one entry per CDR3 protein. The sample lists some 350,000 distinct CDR3 sequences; nearly 35% were seen once. This specimen belongs to a study of T cell repertoires in cytomegalovirus infection. Across the whole study: It was the public TCR beta signatures that indicated both CMV infection and matching HLA type.

Whole-study findings and limits: The ex vivo response was dominated by HLA-C-restricted CMV-specific TCR beta clonotypes. Using cumulative public TCR beta family frequency, the authors identified those who carried CMV together with the relevant HLA.

The CDR3 has 15 amino acids. In germline, CDR1 is LGHNA, CDR2 YSLEER. V dropped 1 base and J dropped 2 bases, with 9 bases sitting between them. The TCR originated in a human donor in good health (CMV status not recorded). Some clones in this sample may be carry-over from other donors' samples. The sample consisted of cultured PBMCs, taken from culture after CMV antigen stimulation. The rearrangement uses TRBV4-3 and TRBJ1-5, with D possibly being TRBD1 (5 bases). The CDR3 spells CASSQGGGGNQPQHF. CDR3 nucleotide sequence: TGCGCCAGCAGCCAAGGGGGGGGTGGCAATCAGCCCCAGCATTTT.